This is a list of T cell receptor beta chains from one sample in a study of PD-1 blockade in mismatch repair-deficient tumors. Using immunoSEQ multiplex PCR, the repertoire was profiled, and TCRdb retains in-frame clones only, with some absent. The sample contains roughly 14,000 clones, 70% to 90% of which appear only once. Their antigen targets remain unknown. The specimen was cells cultured in vitro, collected from a patient treated with pembrolizumab. Receptor source: an adult with mismatch repair-deficient cancer. Both conserved end residues are part of each CDR3. Fields, in order: clone size, J gene, D gene, V gene, CDR3 DNA, CDR3 protein. The D gene is left open where the match is weak. A clone size is listed for some rows: how often the clone was seen (once, few, many), or a class if it is expanded.

>-|TRBJ1-2|-|TRBV6-5
TGTGCCAGCAAGAATAGCGGTTCTTCCTATGGCTACACCTTC
CASKNSGSSYGYTF
>few|TRBJ1-2|TRBD1|TRBV19
TGTGCCAGTAGTACTTGGACAGGATCAATTGGCTACACCTTC
CASSTWTGSIGYTF
>-|TRBJ2-2|TRBD1|TRBV28
TGTGCCAGTTTTCAGGGGGCGAACACCGGGGAGCTGTTTTTT
CASFQGANTGELFF
>-|TRBJ2-7|-|TRBV27
TGTGCCAGCAGTTTGTGGCAGCCAAGACCCTCCTACGAGCAGTACTTC
CASSLWQPRPSYEQYF
>-|TRBJ2-5|-|TRBV5-1
TGCGCCAGCGGATCTCTGCGCCGTGAGACCCAGTACTTC
CASGSLRRETQYF
>-|TRBJ2-5|-|TRBV5-1
TGCGCCAGCAGCCATGTCGGATCTCATCAAGAGACCCAGTACTTC
CASSHVGSHQETQYF
>-|TRBJ1-5|TRBD1|TRBV5-1
TGCGCCAGCAGCCCAGACGGACAGGGCAATCAGCCCCAGCATTTT
CASSPDGQGNQPQHF
>-|TRBJ1-2|-|TRBV27
TGTGCCAGCAGTTTATTGGACACGAACTATGGCTACACCTTC
CASSLLDTNYGYTF
>-|TRBJ2-2|TRBD1|TRBV27
TGTGCCAGCAGATCGGCCGACAGGGGGCTCGCCGGGGAGCTGTTTTTT
CASRSADRGLAGELFF
>-|TRBJ2-5|-|TRBV7-6
TGTGCCAGCAGCCCCCCAGGAGTGGAGACCCAGTACTTC
CASSPPGVETQYF
>-|TRBJ2-7|-|TRBV5-1
TGCGCCAGCAGCAGAGGATATCGCTACGAGCAGTACTTC
CASSRGYRYEQYF
>-|TRBJ2-7|-|TRBV7-6
TGTGCCAGCAGCTCCAGGGAGCCGCCCTACGAGCAGTACTTC
CASSSREPPYEQYF
>-|TRBJ1-3|TRBD1|TRBV5-4
TGTGCCAGCAGCTTGGAGGAAGGCAGGGGGACTGGAAACACCATATATTTT
CASSLEEGRGTGNTIYF
>-|TRBJ2-7|TRBD1|TRBV4-2
TGTGCCAGCAGCCAGTCCGGGACAGGAGTCTCCTACGAGCAGTACTTC
CASSQSGTGVSYEQYF
>-|TRBJ2-7|TRBD2|TRBV5-1
TGCGCCAGCAGGACGGGACTAGCGGGGGCCTACGAGCAGTACTTC
CASRTGLAGAYEQYF
>-|TRBJ1-2|-|TRBV28
TGTGCCAGCAGTTTCCTTTTTTATGGCTACACCTTC
CASSFLFYGYTF
>-|TRBJ2-3|-|TRBV7-3
TGTGCCAGCAGCTTAACGGGCCCACTAAAGGCCGATACGCAGTATTTT
CASSLTGPLKADTQYF
>-|TRBJ2-1|TRBD1|TRBV28
TGTGCCAGCAGTTTCGGGACAGGGGTCAATAATGAGCAGTTCTTC
CASSFGTGVNNEQFF
>-|TRBJ2-1|TRBD2|TRBV4-2
TGTGCCAGCAGCCAGAGACTAGCGGGAAGCGATGAGCAGTTCTTC
CASSQRLAGSDEQFF
>-|TRBJ1-5|-|TRBV29-1
TGCAGCGTGCCATCATCCGATAGCAATCAGCCCCAGCATTTT
CSVPSSDSNQPQHF
>-|TRBJ2-1|-|TRBV30
TGTGCCTGGAGAGGTGTTCTGAGTGAGCAGTTCTTC
CAWRGVLSEQFF
>few|TRBJ2-7|-|TRBV28
TGTGCCAGCAGTTTAATCAACCTACTAGCTCAAGAGCAGTACTTC
CASSLINLLAQEQYF
>-|TRBJ1-5|-|TRBV2
TGTGCCAGCAGGGAAGGAAGTAATAGCAATCAGCCCCAGCATTTT
CASREGSNSNQPQHF
>-|TRBJ2-3|TRBD2|TRBV11-3
TGTGCCAGCAGCTCCTACTCTAGACTAGCGGGAGGTAGAGATACGCAGTATTTT
CASSSYSRLAGGRDTQYF
>-|TRBJ1-5|-|TRBV15
TGTGCCACCAGCCTAGGGGATAGCAATCAGCCCCAGCATTTT
CATSLGDSNQPQHF
>-|TRBJ2-7|-|TRBV5-1
TGCGCCAGCAGCTTGGGGGACGGCCCGGGCGAGCAGTACTTC
CASSLGDGPGEQYF
>-|TRBJ2-1|-|TRBV11-2
TGTGCCAGCAGCCCTTCAGGACCGTACAATGAGCAGTTCTTC
CASSPSGPYNEQFF
>-|TRBJ2-7|TRBD1|TRBV5-6
TGTGCCAGCAGCTTGGGTGGACAGGCCTACGAGCAGTACTTC
CASSLGGQAYEQYF
>-|TRBJ2-7|TRBD2|TRBV4-1
TGCGCCAGCAGCCAAGATAATAGCGGGACATTCTACGAGCAGTACTTC
CASSQDNSGTFYEQYF
>-|TRBJ2-3|-|TRBV7-3
TGTGCCAGCAGCGTAGGGAACACAGATACGCAGTATTTT
CASSVGNTDTQYF
>-|TRBJ1-5|-|TRBV2
TGTGCCAGCAGTGTTCTGGAGGGGGGGGGCAATCAGCCCCAGCATTTT
CASSVLEGGGNQPQHF
>-|TRBJ1-5|-|TRBV18
TGTGCCAGCTCACCCGGGAGCAATCAGCCCCAGCATTTT
CASSPGSNQPQHF
>-|TRBJ1-1|TRBD1|TRBV7-9
TGTGCCAGCAGTCGACAGGGGAACACTGAAGCTTTCTTT
CASSRQGNTEAFF
>-|TRBJ2-7|-|TRBV2
TGTGCCAGCAGCACCCGCGGGGAGCAGTACTTC
CASSTRGEQYF
>-|TRBJ1-4|-|TRBV28
TGTGCCAGCAGTTCCAGTCGACTGGGGGAGACTGAAAAACTGTTTTTT
CASSSSRLGETEKLFF
>-|TRBJ2-5|TRBD1|TRBV6-6
TGTGCCAGCAGGTCCCGACAGGGGGCAGAGACCCAGTACTTC
CASRSRQGAETQYF
>-|TRBJ2-1|-|TRBV9
TGTGCCAGCAGCCGGGACCACATGAACAATGAGCAGTTCTTC
CASSRDHMNNEQFF
>-|TRBJ2-7|TRBD1|TRBV11-3
TGTGCCAGCAGCCCCAAGGGGACAGGGACCTACGAGCAGTACTTC
CASSPKGTGTYEQYF
>-|TRBJ2-2|TRBD2|TRBV7-6
TGTGCCAGCAGCCGTGGACTAGCGGCGAACACCGGGGAGCTGTTTTTT
CASSRGLAANTGELFF
>-|TRBJ2-3|-|TRBV2
TGTGCCAGCACCCCGAGGGCCTTTTCGGATACGCAGTATTTT
CASTPRAFSDTQYF
>-|TRBJ2-2|TRBD2|TRBV9
TGTGCCAGCAGCGTAGGGGGACTAGCGGCGCCCGGGGAGCTGTTTTTT
CASSVGGLAAPGELFF
>-|TRBJ2-5|-|TRBV6-5
TGTGCCAGCAGCCAGGGGGGGGAGACCCAGTACTTC
CASSQGGETQYF
>few|TRBJ2-7|-|TRBV27
TGTGCCAGCGGGGAAAGGGAGGAGGGCTCCTACGAGCAGTACTTC
CASGEREEGSYEQYF
>-|TRBJ1-2|TRBD1|TRBV6-6
TGTGCCAGCGACGGGACAGGGGTCAACTATGGCTACACCTTC
CASDGTGVNYGYTF
>-|TRBJ1-1|-|TRBV16
TGTGCCAGCAGCCAATCTAGGACCAGGGCGACGGTAGCTTTCTTT
CASSQSRTRATVAFF
>-|TRBJ2-5|TRBD2|TRBV7-8
TGTGCCAGCAGTCTCGTGGCGGGACTAGTCCAAGAGACCCAGTACTTC
CASSLVAGLVQETQYF
>-|TRBJ2-7|-|TRBV11-3
TGTGCCAGCAGCCTATGGTCACAGGCCACCTACGAGCAGTACTTC
CASSLWSQATYEQYF
>-|TRBJ1-1|-|TRBV30
TGTGCCTGGGCAGTCGGGGGGAACACTGAAGCTTTCTTT
CAWAVGGNTEAFF
>-|TRBJ2-5|-|TRBV5-1
TGCGCCAGCAGCTTGTTATGGGGGGTTGGAGAGACCCAGTACTTC
CASSLLWGVGETQYF
>-|TRBJ1-1|-|TRBV27
TGTGCCAGCAGTTGGACCCCAGGAATGAACACTGAAGCTTTCTTT
CASSWTPGMNTEAFF
>-|TRBJ1-2|-|TRBV18
TGTGCCAGCTCACCCTTAGACAGCTATGGCTACACCTTC
CASSPLDSYGYTF
>-|TRBJ2-7|-|TRBV4-1
TGCGCCAGCAGCCAAGACGGGACTGGCGACTACGAGCAGTACTTC
CASSQDGTGDYEQYF
>-|TRBJ2-6|TRBD2|TRBV27
TGTGCCCACCCTGTCCGTACTAGCGGGATCTCTGGGGCCAACGTCCTGACTTTC
CAHPVRTSGISGANVLTF